These 31 T cell receptor beta chains were sequenced from one sample in a study of stem cell transplantation in POMP-related autoinflammatory disease (dated by TCRdb to about 2021). The time point label here, explained by the study, means: before hematopoietic stem cell transplant. Libraries were prepared through the immunoSEQ multiplex PCR assay. The clones in this table, taken by TCRdb from immuneACCESS, are in-frame only. Not every clone is retained; where verified, under half of the shortfall comes from an unresolved V gene, and the cause of the rest is unknown. The sample yields about 26,000 clones; 82% were counted once. The leading ten clones occupy approximately 2.4% of the sample. The sample in question was CD4+ T cells from PBMCs, obtained before stem cell transplantation. These TCRs come from a human donor with POMP-related autoinflammation and immune dysregulation (PRAID).

This clone was found once. This sequence joins TRBV19 and TRBJ2-3, with 16 bases lining up with TRBD2. Looked up from germline, CDR1 is LNHDA and CDR2 is SQIVND (reference sequence). The CDR3 contains 20 residues. V lost 2 bases and J lost 3; bases outside the gene matches: 11. CDR3 sequence (DNA): TGTGCCAGTAGTATAACAGGGCCGGGACTAGCGGGAGGGCCAACAGATACGCAGTATTTT. Amino acid sequence: CASSITGPGLAGGPTDTQYF.

The chain couples TRBV4-1 to TRBJ1-5; weak D call: TRBD1 (6 bases). Trimming left V 0 bases short and J 0 bases short, with 9 bases between. The CDR3 spans 16 residues. The germline gives CDR1 MGHRA, CDR2 YSYEKL. In nucleotides, the CDR3 is TGCGCCAGCAGCCAAGAGGGGGGGCTTAGCAATCAGCCCCAGCATTTT. It codes for CASSQEGGLSNQPQHF.

The chain combines TRBV29-1 with TRBJ2-1, with TRBD1 matching over 7 bases. Looked up from germline, CDR1 is SQVTM and CDR2 is ANQGSEA. Unmatched junction bases numbered 2, after V lost 6 bases and J lost 3 bases. This CDR3 comprises 12 residues. CDR3 loop: CSVYRGYNEQFF. The CDR3, as DNA: TGCAGCGTATACAGGGGCTACAATGAGCAGTTCTTC.

This chain connects TRBV4-1 to TRBJ2-1, with D maybe TRBD1 (6 bases). CDR3 length: 15 amino acids. Between the trimmed V and J ends, which lost 4 bases and 3 bases, there was a span of 13 bases. Germline V gene data show CDR1 as MGHRA and CDR2 as YSYEKL. CDR3 bases: TGCGCCAGCAGCCCCCGGGACACCAACTACAATGAGCAGTTCTTC. It specifies CASSPRDTNYNEQFF.

This clone was counted a few times. The CDR3 loop is CASSPAGGYGYTF. In DNA, the CDR3 is TGTGCCAGCTCACCAGCAGGGGGCTATGGCTACACCTTC. The gene calls are TRBV18 and TRBJ1-2; TRBD1 matches at 7 bases. This CDR3 has 13 amino acids. The junction had 1 base not matched to a gene; V was cut back by 2 bases and J by 4 bases. Germline CDR1 reads KGHSH; CDR2 reads LQKENI. Looking up the rest from reference TRBV18 and TRBJ1-2 gives the full variable domain: NAGVMQNPRHLVRRRGQEARLRCSPMKGHSHVYWYRQLPEEGLKFMVYLQKENIIDESGMPKERFSAEFPKEGPSILRIQQVVRGDSAAYFCASSPAGGYGYTFGSGTRLTVV.

This clone was detected once. This chain joins TRBV6-5 and TRBJ2-6; D is undetermined. This CDR3 contains 15 residues. Trimming pared 6 bases from V and 0 bases from J, leaving 9 bases between. Germline values: CDR1 MNHEY, CDR2 SVGAGI. The CDR3 DNA reads TGTGCCAGCAGGAGTCGGATCTCTGGGGCCAACGTCCTGACTTTC. It codes for CASRSRISGANVLTF.

This chain joins TRBV5-6 and TRBJ1-1; tentative D call: TRBD1 (5 bases). From germline, CDR1 is SGHDT and CDR2 YYEEEE. The CDR3 is made up of 14 amino acids. V was cut by 0 bases and J by 1 base, with 7 bases left in between. The CDR3 loop reads CASSLGQRNTEAFF. The CDR3 DNA sequence: TGTGCCAGCAGCTTGGGACAGAGGAACACTGAAGCTTTCTTT.

This chain joins TRBV9 and TRBJ2-1; 14 bases are shared with TRBD2. V shed 3 bases, J shed 8 bases, and the junction held 4 bases outside the gene matches. The CDR3 totals 15 residues. The germline V gene encodes CDR1 SGDLS and CDR2 YYNGEE. CDR3 nucleotide sequence: TGTGCCAGCAGCGACGGACTAGCGGGAGGACATGAGCAGTTCTTC. As protein: CASSDGLAGGHEQFF.

In its sample, this clone was seen a few times. The gene calls are TRBV5-1 and TRBJ2-5; the D gene is possibly TRBD2 (5 bases). The ends were cut back, 4 bases at V and 2 bases at J, with 12 bases in the middle. The CDR3 sequence is 14 residues long. Germline assignment: CDR1 SGHRS and CDR2 YFSETQ. The CDR3 protein is CASSADWEQETQYF. The CDR3 DNA reads TGCGCCAGCAGCGCGGACTGGGAACAAGAGACCCAGTACTTC.

The chain has TRBV28 and TRBJ1-2; 8 positions match TRBD1. Germline V lookup: CDR1 MDHEN, CDR2 SYDVKM. V was clipped by 2 bases and J by 4 bases; unmatched bases: 0. The CDR3 totals 13 residues. The CDR3 loop reads CASSLTGGYGYTF. The CDR3 DNA is TGTGCCAGCAGTTTAACAGGGGGCTATGGCTACACCTTC.

The J gene is TRBJ2-1, the V gene TRBV18, with unresolved D. This CDR3 is 13 amino acids long. The germline V gene has CDR1 KGHSH and CDR2 LQKENI. V was trimmed by 1 base and J by 8 bases, leaving 9 bases between them. CDR3 in amino acids: CASSPQTTHEQFF. DNA of the CDR3: TGTGCCAGCTCACCACAAACGACCCATGAGCAGTTCTTC.

V and J are TRBV9 and TRBJ2-1; no clear D. This CDR3 region has 13 residues. Germline assignment: CDR1 SGDLS and CDR2 YYNGEE. The V and J ends lost 4 bases and 2 bases respectively, with 7 bases between them. CDR3 loop: CASSSRTYNEQFF. DNA for the CDR3: TGTGCCAGCAGCTCCAGGACCTACAATGAGCAGTTCTTC. Based on the CDR3 plus reference TRBV9 and TRBJ2-1, the full variable domain is DSGVTQTPKHLITATGQRVTLRCSPRSGDLSVYWYQQSLDQGLQFLIQYYNGEERAKGNILERFSAQQFPDLHSELNLSSLELGDSALYFCASSSRTYNEQFFGPGTRLTVL.

The chain couples TRBV28 to TRBJ2-7; D unclear. There are 12 residues in the CDR3. V lost 4 bases, J lost 7 bases, and 11 bases lay in between. Germline V gene lookup returns CDR1 MDHEN and CDR2 SYDVKM. The CDR3 protein is CASSYASGEQYF. In DNA, the CDR3 is TGTGCCAGCAGTTACGCCTCCGGTGAGCAGTACTTC.

This clone is a singleton in its sample. This chain uses TRBV19 with TRBJ2-7; 12 nucleotides align to TRBD1. Trimming at V came to 4 bases and at J to 5 bases, leaving 12 bases not matched to a gene. Germline CDR1 is LNHDA and CDR2 is SQIVND (reference sequence). The CDR3 contains 17 residues. The CDR3 protein is CASSRTGTGGFGHEQYF. The CDR3 coding sequence is TGTGCCAGTAGTAGAACCGGGACAGGGGGCTTCGGCCACGAGCAGTACTTC.

The chain carries TRBV11-2 and TRBJ1-3; D is uncertain. Germline V CDR1 and CDR2: SGHAT, FQNNGV. V was clipped by 5 bases and J by 4 bases, with 9 bases between them. The CDR3 runs to 13 residues. The DNA of the CDR3 is TGTGCCAGCAGCCAAGGTTCGGGAAACACCATATATTTT. Amino acid sequence: CASSQGSGNTIYF.

The gene calls are TRBV30 and TRBJ1-3; perhaps TRBD1 as D (5 bases). CDR1 is GTSNPN, CDR2 SVGIG, per germline (reference sequence). V dropped 0 bases and J dropped 6 bases, with 12 bases sitting between them. CDR3 length equals 14 residues. The CDR3 region is CAWSVQGGENTIYF. The CDR3 DNA follows: TGTGCCTGGAGTGTTCAGGGAGGGGAAAACACCATATATTTT.

The gene calls are TRBV18 and TRBJ2-7; 8 bases match TRBD2. The germline V gene encodes CDR1 KGHSH and CDR2 LQKENI. CDR3 length equals 14 residues. V lost 5 bases, J lost 0 bases, and 3 bases stayed unmatched. The CDR3 DNA is TGTGCCAGCTCAGCACTAGCGGACTCCTACGAGCAGTACTTC. It encodes CASSALADSYEQYF.

The chain combines TRBV11-3 with TRBJ2-5; possibly TRBD1 for D (6 bases). Germline V lookup: CDR1 SGHNT, CDR2 YENEEA. This CDR3 is built from 13 residues. The V gene lost 3 bases and the J gene lost 11 bases, with 16 bases spanning the gap. Here the CDR3 DNA reads TGTGCCAGCAGCTTCAACCGGGACACCCCGCAGTACTTC. This sequence encodes CASSFNRDTPQYF.

The chain recombines TRBV9 with TRBJ1-2; D is unresolved. The CDR3 extends over 15 amino acids. The V end lost 1 base, the J end lost 2 bases, and 12 bases lay between the germline ends. Germline V gives CDR1 SGDLS, CDR2 YYNGEE. The CDR3 region has the DNA TGTGCCAGCAGCGTACGGAGAGGAGGGAACTATGGCTACACCTTC. Translation: CASSVRRGGNYGYTF.

The chain has TRBV30 and TRBJ1-4; 8 bases agree with TRBD1. V was pared by 5 bases and J by 8 bases, with 7 bases of the junction left unmatched. CDR3 size: 13 residues. CDR1 and CDR2 from the germline V gene are GTSNPN and SVGIG (reference sequence). The CDR3 DNA is TGTGCCTGGGGGAGACAGGGGATCGAAAAACTGTTTTTT. It specifies CAWGRQGIEKLFF. Full variable domain (rest looked up from reference TRBV30 and TRBJ1-4): SQTIHQWPATLVQPVGSPLSLECTVEGTSNPNLYWYRQAAGRGLQLLFYSVGIGQISSEVPQNLSASRPQDRQFILSSKKLLLSDSGFYLCAWGRQGIEKLFFGSGTQLSVL.

The chain uses TRBV13 and TRBJ2-7; D is possibly TRBD2 (6 bases). In germline, CDR1 is PRHDT, CDR2 FYEKMQ (reference sequence). V shed 6 bases and J shed 5 bases, with 8 bases lying between them. This CDR3 comprises 11 residues. The CDR3 is CASSTGDEQYF. The CDR3 DNA reads TGTGCCAGCAGTACGGGAGACGAGCAGTACTTC.

The chain recombines TRBV6-5 with TRBJ2-2; D may match TRBD1 or TRBD2 (5 bases each). The CDR3 is 13 amino acids. Germline lookup yields CDR1 MNHEY and CDR2 SVGAGI. Trimming removed 1 base from V and 5 bases from J, with 5 bases in between. The CDR3 coding sequence is TGTGCCAGCAGTTACTGGGGGACCGGGGAGCTGTTTTTT. Residues: CASSYWGTGELFF.

A word on this clone: This same CDR3 is encoded by further DNA sequences in the sample. The chain joins TRBV6-5 to TRBJ1-1; perhaps TRBD1 as D (5 bases). The V and J ends lost 6 bases and 1 base respectively, with 9 bases between them. The germline V gene has CDR1 MNHEY and CDR2 SVGAGI. The CDR3 has 13 residues. CDR3 in DNA: TGTGCCAGCAGGGAACAGGCGAACACTGAAGCTTTCTTT. Translated: CASREQANTEAFF.

This clone was counted only a few times. The V gene is TRBV27, the J gene TRBJ2-2; D might be TRBD1 (6 bases). Trimming took 2 bases from V and 7 from J, leaving 14 bases between them. CDR3 length: 15 amino acids. Looked up from germline, CDR1 is MNHEY and CDR2 is SMNVEV (reference sequence). The CDR3 protein is CASSLGQGRNGELFF. The DNA for the CDR3 is TGTGCCAGCAGTTTAGGGCAGGGGCGGAACGGGGAGCTGTTTTTT.

The V gene is TRBV5-1, the J gene TRBJ1-4, with D possibly being TRBD1 (5 bases). Trimming stripped 4 bases from V and 7 bases from J, with 17 bases between. This CDR3 has 15 amino acids. Germline V CDR1 and CDR2: SGHRS, YFSETQ. The CDR3 DNA follows: TGCGCCAGCAGCCGGAGGGGCAGCTTGCCTGAAAAACTGTTTTTT. Translated: CASSRRGSLPEKLFF.

On this clone itself: At one end the junction does not follow the germline gene, possibly because of a read error. The chain joins TRBV5-4 to TRBJ2-1; the D gene could be TRBD1 or TRBD2 (5 bases each). The CDR3 extends over 15 amino acids. CDR1 and CDR2 from the germline V gene are SGHNT and YYREEE (reference sequence). CDR3 amino acids: CASSISSRRDAVRIF. The DNA of the CDR3 is TGTGCCAGCAGCATCTCGTCGCGCCGGGACGCGGTTAGGATCTTC. The variable domain in full, with the rest retrieved from reference TRBV5-4 and TRBJ2-1, is ETGVTQSPTHLIKTRGQQVTLRCSSQSGHNTVSWYQQALGQGPQFIFQYYREEENGRGNFPPRFSGLQFPNYSSELNVNALELDDSALYLCASSISSRRDAVRIFGPGTRLTVL.

This chain connects TRBV30 to TRBJ1-3, with TRBD1 identical over 9 bases. The J segment lost 7 bases and the V segment lost 6 bases, leaving 13 bases of the junction unmatched. CDR3 length: 15 amino acids. Per germline, CDR1 GTSNPN and CDR2 SVGIG (reference sequence). The CDR3 nucleotides are TGTGCCTGCGGGGACGCAGACAGGGGGAGTAACACCATATATTTT. Translating gives CACGDADRGSNTIYF.

The CDR3 bases are TGTGCCACCAGCAGAGATCTTTGGGCTAGCGGGATCCGGGAGCAGTACTTC. This encodes CATSRDLWASGIREQYF. J is TRBJ2-7 and V is TRBV15, with TRBD2 matching over 9 bases. The CDR3 is 17 amino acids. V shed 0 bases, J shed 7 bases, and the junction held 13 bases outside the gene matches. The V gene's germline CDR1 is LNHNV and CDR2 YYDKDF (reference sequence). Together with reference TRBV15 and TRBJ2-7, the CDR3 gives the full variable domain: DAMVIQNPRYQVTQFGKPVTLSCSQTLNHNVMYWYQQKSSQAPKLLFHYYDKDFNNEADTPDNFQSRRPNTSFCFLDIRSPGLGDTAMYLCATSRDLWASGIREQYFGPGTRLTVT.

The chain recombines TRBV5-8 with TRBJ2-7; a weak D match, TRBD1 (6 bases). V gave up 0 bases and J gave up 5 bases, with 12 bases separating them. The germline CDR1 and CDR2 sequences are SGHTS and YDEGEE. This CDR3 spans 14 amino acids. DNA for the CDR3: TGTGCCAGCAGCTTGGCCCTTCGGACAGACGAGCAGTACTTC. Protein: CASSLALRTDEQYF.

For the CDR3, the DNA is TGTGCCAGCGATCGGGACAGGGGCAATCAGCCCCAGCATTTT. Residues: CASDRDRGNQPQHF. The rearrangement joins TRBV6-5 to TRBJ1-5, with 9 bases aligning to TRBD1. This CDR3 spans 14 amino acids. CDR1 is MNHEY, CDR2 SVGAGI, per germline. V dropped 8 bases and J dropped 2; count of bases not matched to a gene: 4.

The table lists this clone with a few counts. V usage is TRBV4-2 and J usage is TRBJ1-5, with TRBD1 identical over 9 bases. CDR3 length: 15 amino acids. Germline trimming cut 4 bases from V and 3 bases from J; bases unmatched to any gene: 4. Germline loops: CDR1 LGHNA, CDR2 YNFKEQ. The DNA of the CDR3 is TGTGCCAGCAGCCCCGGACAGGGGTACAATCAGCCCCAGCATTTT. Amino acids: CASSPGQGYNQPQHF.